Listed below are T cell receptor beta chains from one sample, sequenced in a study of low-dose radiotherapy and immunotherapy resistance in tumors. TCRdb independently ran MiXCR on the reads; one entry per CDR3 protein. The table records roughly 52,000 distinct CDR3 sequences, approximately 33% of them present only once. Here the sequenced sample was PBMCs, taken after low-dose radiotherapy plus immunotherapy. These receptors were obtained from a male donor with rectosigmoid adenocarcinoma. Both conserved end residues are part of each CDR3. D genes are given only for firm matches. Size is stated for part of the rows, as once, few or many counts, or as a class when the clone is expanded.

TRBJ2-7	TRBV5-1	-	many	CASSTQGHSYEQYF	TGCGCCAGCAGCACCCAGGGCCACTCCTACGAGCAGTACTTC
TRBJ2-7	TRBV28	-	medium-sized	CATTRGYEQYF	TGTGCCACCACCCGGGGCTACGAGCAGTACTTC
TRBJ2-1	TRBV12-3/TRBV12-4	-	many	CASSFHPGVYYNEQFF	TGTGCCAGCAGTTTTCATCCCGGGGTCTACTACAATGAGCAGTTCTTC
TRBJ2-1	TRBV4-1	-	once	CASSQLNEQFF	TGCGCCAGCAGCCAATTAAATGAGCAGTTCTTC
TRBJ2-2	TRBV19	TRBD1	-	CASRLQGAGGELFF	TGTGCCAGTAGGCTACAGGGGGCCGGCGGGGAGCTGTTTTTT
TRBJ2-5	TRBV4-3	TRBD2	-	CASSQDRLAGGPVTQYF	TGCGCCAGCAGCCAAGACCGACTAGCGGGAGGGCCGGTGACCCAGTACTTC
TRBJ1-6	TRBV28	-	many	CASSSRGGSYNSPLHF	TGTGCCAGCAGTTCCAGGGGTGGCTCCTATAATTCACCCCTCCACTTT
TRBJ2-3	TRBV9	TRBD1	many	CASSPRTGSTTDTQYF	TGTGCCAGCAGCCCCAGGACAGGCTCGACGACAGATACGCAGTATTTT
TRBJ2-5	TRBV7-2	TRBD2	-	CASRFSGGQETQYF	TGTGCCAGCAGGTTTAGCGGGGGCCAAGAGACCCAGTACTTC
TRBJ2-5	TRBV7-9	-	few	CASSRDGPAGQYF	TGTGCCAGCAGCCGAGACGGTCCGGCGGGCCAGTACTTC
TRBJ2-5	TRBV28	-	many	CASSWPGLQETQYF	TGTGCCAGCAGTTGGCCGGGACTGCAAGAGACCCAGTACTTC
TRBJ1-1	TRBV6-2/TRBV6-3	TRBD1	many	CASSYSAQGAGTEAFF	TGTGCCAGCAGTTACTCGGCGCAGGGGGCCGGAACTGAAGCTTTCTTT
TRBJ1-2	TRBV11-2	-	-	CASSLEGASNYGYTF	TGTGCCAGCAGCTTAGAAGGGGCCTCTAACTATGGCTACACCTTC
TRBJ2-7	TRBV12-3/TRBV12-4	TRBD1	few	CASSRRQGRTYEQYF	TGTGCCAGCAGTCGTCGACAGGGTCGGACCTACGAGCAGTACTTC
TRBJ2-1	TRBV18	-	once	CASSQGRPELEQFF	TGTGCCAGCTCACAAGGACGGCCGGAGTTGGAGCAGTTCTTC
TRBJ1-2	TRBV10-3	-	-	CAISADGNYGYTF	TGTGCCATCAGCGCCGACGGGAACTATGGCTACACCTTC
TRBJ1-5	TRBV6-2/TRBV6-3	TRBD1	few	CASRPGTGGNPPQHF	TGTGCCAGCAGACCCGGGACAGGGGGTAACCCGCCCCAGCATTTT
TRBJ2-3	TRBV28	TRBD2	many	CASSERAGALDTQYF	TGTGCCAGCAGTGAACGAGCGGGGGCTCTAGATACGCAGTATTTT
TRBJ1-4	TRBV25-1	-	many	CASSEVQGFATNEKLFF	TGTGCCAGCAGTGAGGTACAGGGATTTGCAACTAATGAAAAACTGTTTTTT
TRBJ2-3	TRBV5-1	TRBD1	-	CASSLTGTGTLQTQYF	TGCGCCAGCAGCCTGACCGGGACAGGGACACTACAGACGCAGTATTTT
TRBJ1-1	TRBV2	-	once	CASTPKMNTEAFF	TGTGCCAGCACTCCGAAAATGAACACTGAAGCTTTCTTT
TRBJ2-1	TRBV19	-	-	CASSNRDMVNEQFF	TGTGCCAGTAGTAACCGAGACATGGTCAATGAGCAGTTCTTC
TRBJ2-4	TRBV5-1	-	-	CASRSGEDAIQYF	TGCGCCAGCAGATCAGGGGAAGATGCCATTCAGTACTTC
TRBJ2-5	TRBV5-6	TRBD2	-	CASSSSGGAWETQYF	TGTGCCAGCAGTTCTAGCGGGGGGGCCTGGGAGACCCAGTACTTC
TRBJ1-4	TRBV6-2/TRBV6-3	-	many	CASSPTGADEKLFF	TGTGCCAGCAGTCCGACCGGGGCGGATGAAAAACTGTTTTTT